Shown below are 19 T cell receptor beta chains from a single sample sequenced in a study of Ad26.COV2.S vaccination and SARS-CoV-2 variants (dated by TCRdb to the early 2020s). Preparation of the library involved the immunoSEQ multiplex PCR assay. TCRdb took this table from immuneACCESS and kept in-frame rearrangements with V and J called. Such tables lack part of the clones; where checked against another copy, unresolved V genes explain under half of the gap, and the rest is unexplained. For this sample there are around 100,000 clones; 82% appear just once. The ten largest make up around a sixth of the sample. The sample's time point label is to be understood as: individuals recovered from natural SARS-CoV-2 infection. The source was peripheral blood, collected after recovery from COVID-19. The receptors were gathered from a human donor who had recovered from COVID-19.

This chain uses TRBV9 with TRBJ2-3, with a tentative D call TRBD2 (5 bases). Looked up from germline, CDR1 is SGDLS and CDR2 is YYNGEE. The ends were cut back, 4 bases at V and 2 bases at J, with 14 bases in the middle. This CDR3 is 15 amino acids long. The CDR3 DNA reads TGTGCCAGCAGCACCAGCTCGACTAACACAGATACGCAGTATTTT. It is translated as CASSTSSTNTDTQYF.

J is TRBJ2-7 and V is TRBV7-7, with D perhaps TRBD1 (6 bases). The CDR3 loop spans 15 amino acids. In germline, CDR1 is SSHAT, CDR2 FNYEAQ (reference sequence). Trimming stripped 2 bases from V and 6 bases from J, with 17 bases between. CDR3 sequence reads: CASSLSPGHGAEQYF. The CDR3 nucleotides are TGTGCCAGCAGCTTATCCCCGGGACATGGAGCCGAGCAGTACTTC. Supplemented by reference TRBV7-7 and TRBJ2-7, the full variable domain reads GAGVSQSPRYKVTKRGQDVTLRCDPISSHATLYWYQQALGQGPEFLTYFNYEAQPDKSGLPSDRFSAERPEGSISTLTIQRTEQRDSAMYRCASSLSPGHGAEQYFGPGTRLTVT.

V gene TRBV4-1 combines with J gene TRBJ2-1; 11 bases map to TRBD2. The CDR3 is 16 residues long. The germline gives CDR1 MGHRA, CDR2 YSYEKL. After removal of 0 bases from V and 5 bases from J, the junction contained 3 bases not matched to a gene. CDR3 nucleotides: TGCGCCAGCAGCCAAGATGGGACTAGCGGACACAATGAGCAGTTCTTC. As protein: CASSQDGTSGHNEQFF.

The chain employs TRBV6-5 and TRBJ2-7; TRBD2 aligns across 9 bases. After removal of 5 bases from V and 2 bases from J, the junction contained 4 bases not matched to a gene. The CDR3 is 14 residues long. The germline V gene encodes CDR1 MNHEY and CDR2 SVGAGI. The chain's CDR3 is CASSQAGGPYEQYF. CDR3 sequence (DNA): TGTGCCAGCAGTCAGGCGGGAGGGCCCTACGAGCAGTACTTC.

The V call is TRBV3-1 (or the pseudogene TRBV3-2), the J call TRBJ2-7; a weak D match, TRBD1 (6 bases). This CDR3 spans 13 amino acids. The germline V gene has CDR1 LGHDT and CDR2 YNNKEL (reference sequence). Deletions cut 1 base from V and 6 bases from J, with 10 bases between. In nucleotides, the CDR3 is TGTGCCAGCAGCCAAGGTGGGGGCGTCGAGCAGTACTTC. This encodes CASSQGGGVEQYF.

CDR3 sequence reads: CAGGAGNQPQHF. As DNA, the CDR3 is TGTGCCGGGGGGGCGGGCAATCAGCCCCAGCATTTT. This rearrangement joins TRBV12-3 or TRBV12-4 to TRBJ1-5, with TRBD1 as a possible D gene (6 bases). This CDR3 comprises 12 residues. V gave up 11 bases and J gave up 2 bases, with 10 bases separating them.

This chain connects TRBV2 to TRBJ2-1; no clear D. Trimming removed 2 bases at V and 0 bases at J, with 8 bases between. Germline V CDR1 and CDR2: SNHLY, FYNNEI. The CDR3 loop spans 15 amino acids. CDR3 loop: CASSESLTSYNEQFF. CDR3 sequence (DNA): TGTGCCAGCAGTGAATCTTTGACCTCCTACAATGAGCAGTTCTTC.

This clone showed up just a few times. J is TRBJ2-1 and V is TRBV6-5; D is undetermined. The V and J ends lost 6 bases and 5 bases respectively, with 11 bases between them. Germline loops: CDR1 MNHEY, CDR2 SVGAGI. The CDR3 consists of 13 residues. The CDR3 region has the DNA TGTGCCAGCAGATTGGACGATCACAATGAGCAGTTCTTC. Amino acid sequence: CASRLDDHNEQFF.

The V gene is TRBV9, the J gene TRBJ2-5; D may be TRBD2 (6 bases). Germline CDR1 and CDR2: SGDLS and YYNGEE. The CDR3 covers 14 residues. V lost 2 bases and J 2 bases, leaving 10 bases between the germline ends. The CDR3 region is CASSVRGSQETQYF. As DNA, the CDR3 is TGTGCCAGCAGCGTTCGGGGGTCTCAAGAGACCCAGTACTTC.

This CDR3 reads CSARRELHEQFF. The CDR3, as DNA: TGCAGCGCGCGGCGGGAGCTCCATGAGCAGTTCTTC. The rearrangement joins TRBV29-1 to TRBJ2-1; 7 nucleotides agree with TRBD2. There are 12 residues in the CDR3. Germline assignment: CDR1 SQVTM and CDR2 ANQGSEA. With V trimmed by 7 bases and J by 8 bases, 8 bases remained unmatched.

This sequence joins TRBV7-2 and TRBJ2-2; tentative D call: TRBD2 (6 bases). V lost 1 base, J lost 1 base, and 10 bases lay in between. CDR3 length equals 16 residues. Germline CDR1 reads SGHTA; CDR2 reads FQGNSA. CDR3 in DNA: TGTGCCAGCAGCTTAGAGGTTAGCGGGAACACCGGGGAGCTGTTTTTT. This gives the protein CASSLEVSGNTGELFF.

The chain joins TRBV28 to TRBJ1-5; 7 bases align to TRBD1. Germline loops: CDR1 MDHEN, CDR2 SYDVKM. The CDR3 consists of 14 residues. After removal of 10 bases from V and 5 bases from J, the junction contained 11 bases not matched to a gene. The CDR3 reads CATTSTGIHQPQHF. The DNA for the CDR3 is TGTGCCACCACGTCGACAGGGATTCATCAGCCCCAGCATTTT. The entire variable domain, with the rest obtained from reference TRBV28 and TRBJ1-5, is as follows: DVKVTQSSRYLVKRTGEKVFLECVQDMDHENMFWYRQDPGLGLRLIYFSYDVKMKEKGDIPEGYSVSREKKERFSLILESASTNQTSMYLCATTSTGIHQPQHFGDGTRLSIL.

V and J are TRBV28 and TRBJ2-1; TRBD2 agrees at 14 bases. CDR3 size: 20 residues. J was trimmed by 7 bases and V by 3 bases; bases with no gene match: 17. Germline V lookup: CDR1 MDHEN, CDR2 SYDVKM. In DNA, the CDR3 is TGTGCCAGCAGTTTCGCTCCGGGACTAGCGGGAGTAAGTGGTAGGAATGAGCAGTTCTTC. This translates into CASSFAPGLAGVSGRNEQFF.

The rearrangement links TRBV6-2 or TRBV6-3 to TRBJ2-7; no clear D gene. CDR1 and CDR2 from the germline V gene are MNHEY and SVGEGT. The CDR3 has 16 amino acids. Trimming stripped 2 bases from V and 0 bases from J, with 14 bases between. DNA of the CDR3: TGTGCCAGCAGTTACCGGTCGTCCGGGCCCTCCTACGAGCAGTACTTC. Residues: CASSYRSSGPSYEQYF.

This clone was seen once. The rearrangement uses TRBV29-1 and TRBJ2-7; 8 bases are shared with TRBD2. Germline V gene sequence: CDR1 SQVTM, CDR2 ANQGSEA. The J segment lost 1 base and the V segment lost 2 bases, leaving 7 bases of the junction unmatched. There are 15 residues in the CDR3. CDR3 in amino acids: CSVEFLTSGSYEQYF. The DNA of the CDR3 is TGCAGCGTTGAATTTTTAACTAGCGGATCCTACGAGCAGTACTTC.

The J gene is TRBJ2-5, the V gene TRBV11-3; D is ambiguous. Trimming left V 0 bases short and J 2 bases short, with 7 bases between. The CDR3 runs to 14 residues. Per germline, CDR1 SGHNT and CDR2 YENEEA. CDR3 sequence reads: CASSLDPQQETQYF. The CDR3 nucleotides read TGTGCCAGCAGCTTAGATCCCCAGCAAGAGACCCAGTACTTC.

CDR3 nucleotides: TGTGCCAGCTCTCGGCGCAATCAGCCCCAGCATTTT. Its translation: CASSRRNQPQHF. The chain links TRBV27 to TRBJ1-5; D gene uncertain. CDR3 length: 12 residues. The V end lost 8 bases, the J end lost 2 bases, and 7 bases lay between the germline ends. Germline V CDR1 and CDR2: MNHEY, SMNVEV (reference sequence).

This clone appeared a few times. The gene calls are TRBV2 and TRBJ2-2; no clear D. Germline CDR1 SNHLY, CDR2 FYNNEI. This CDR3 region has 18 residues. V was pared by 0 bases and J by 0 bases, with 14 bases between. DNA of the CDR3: TGTGCCAGCAGTGAAGCGCTTCAAATGGTCGCGAACACCGGGGAGCTGTTTTTT. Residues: CASSEALQMVANTGELFF.

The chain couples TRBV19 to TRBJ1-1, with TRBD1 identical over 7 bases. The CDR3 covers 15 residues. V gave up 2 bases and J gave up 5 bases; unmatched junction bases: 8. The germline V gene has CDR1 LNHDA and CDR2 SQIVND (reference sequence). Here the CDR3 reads CASSISRGRGTEAFF. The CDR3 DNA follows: TGTGCCAGTAGTATATCGAGGGGGCGCGGAACTGAAGCTTTCTTT.